This T cell receptor beta chain was identified during a study of blood T cell repertoires in COVID-19. Clones were read by immunoSEQ multiplex PCR, and TCRdb kept only the in-frame ones, dropping some. The repertoire holds about 160,000 clones, with about nine tenths as singletons. Germline V lookup: CDR1 SSHAT, CDR2 FNYEAQ (reference sequence). The CDR3 spans 13 residues. The V end lost 0 bases, the J end lost 5 bases, and 4 bases lay between the germline ends. The specimen was PBMCs or T cells enriched from blood (not recorded which). The chain has TRBV7-7 and TRBJ1-4; D is uncertain. The sequence was obtained from a woman aged 40 to 50 who had been exposed to COVID-19. CDR3 amino acids: CASSLALNEKLFF. CDR3 DNA sequence: TGTGCCAGCAGCTTAGCCTTAAATGAAAAACTGTTTTTT.